This passage covers 10 T cell receptor beta chains from one sample sequenced in a study of T cell changes during pregnancy in multiple sclerosis. Measured with immunoSEQ multiplex PCR; TCRdb has only the in-frame clones, and not every one. The repertoire holds about 61,000 clones, with 80% to 90% as singletons. The specimen was peripheral blood, collected in the first trimester of pregnancy. The receptors here all came from a female donor in good health, enrolled as a control in a pregnancy study.

The chain links TRBV5-4 to TRBJ1-5; D is ambiguous. V lost 0 bases to trimming and J lost 5 bases, with 12 bases between them. Germline values: CDR1 SGHNT, CDR2 YYREEE (reference sequence). The CDR3 spans 15 residues. The CDR3 DNA sequence: TGTGCCAGCAGCTTGGACGGGGAGCCCCATCAGCCCCAGCATTTT. Protein sequence: CASSLDGEPHQPQHF.

This clone was seen only once. The V gene is TRBV13, the J gene TRBJ2-7; D gene ambiguous. Trimming left V 3 bases short and J 4 bases short, with 7 bases between. CDR3 size: 12 residues. Germline V gene lookup returns CDR1 PRHDT and CDR2 FYEKMQ (reference sequence). In DNA form, the CDR3 reads TGTGCCAGCAGCTTTGCAGATTACGAGCAGTACTTC. It translates to CASSFADYEQYF.

The chain is built from TRBV7-8 and TRBJ1-2; 7 nucleotides line up with TRBD1. V trimming: 5 bases; J trimming: 2 bases; junction bases outside the gene matches: 2. Germline V gene sequence: CDR1 SGHVS, CDR2 FQNEAQ. There are 13 residues in the CDR3. In nucleotides, the CDR3 is TGTGCCAGCAGCCCGGACAGGAACTATGGCTACACCTTC. This gives the protein CASSPDRNYGYTF.

The chain carries TRBV11-2 and TRBJ2-7; 9 bases map to TRBD1. Germline assignment: CDR1 SGHAT and CDR2 FQNNGV. The junction had 4 bases not matched to a gene; V was cut back by 5 bases and J by 2 bases. The CDR3 spans 14 residues. In DNA form, the CDR3 reads TGTGCCAGCAGCAAGGGACAGGGCACCTACGAGCAGTACTTC. Its translation: CASSKGQGTYEQYF.

The V and J genes are TRBV5-1 and TRBJ1-1, with TRBD1 matching 10 bases. Germline assignment: CDR1 SGHRS and CDR2 YFSETQ. V lost 0 bases to trimming and J lost 11 bases; unmatched junction nucleotides: 4. There are 13 residues in the CDR3. The CDR3 here is CASSLGTGGSAFF. The DNA for the CDR3 is TGCGCCAGCAGCTTGGGGACAGGGGGTTCGGCTTTCTTT.

V usage is TRBV5-6 and J usage is TRBJ1-6; no firm D call. Trimming left V 2 bases short and J 6 bases short, with 3 bases between. Germline V gene sequence: CDR1 SGHDT, CDR2 YYEEEE. This CDR3 contains 12 residues. CDR3 amino acids: CASSFINSPLHF. The DNA of the CDR3 is TGTGCCAGCAGCTTCATTAATTCACCCCTCCACTTT.

The chain is built from TRBV23-1 and TRBJ2-7, with TRBD1 matching 8 bases. TRBV23-1 qualifies as an ORF whose function is uncertain. Losses at the gene ends were 11 bases for V and 5 bases for J; bases not matched to a gene: 26. This CDR3 region has 18 residues. CDR3 in DNA: TGCGCCCTCCCCCGGGTATCGGACAGGGTGAGTCTTTTCCACGAGCAGTACTTC. Protein: CALPRVSDRVSLFHEQYF.

V gene TRBV2 combines with J gene TRBJ2-3; 7 nucleotides line up with TRBD1. In germline, CDR1 is SNHLY, CDR2 FYNNEI. The J segment lost 2 bases and the V segment lost 4 bases, leaving 3 bases of the junction unmatched. The CDR3 consists of 14 residues. Written as DNA, the CDR3 is TGTGCCAGCAGTGGGGGACAGTCCACAGATACGCAGTATTTT. Encoded protein: CASSGGQSTDTQYF.

The V and J genes are TRBV6-5 and TRBJ1-4; TRBD1 matches at 7 bases. The V and J ends lost 6 bases and 6 bases, in that order; junction bases with no gene match: 10. The germline gives CDR1 MNHEY, CDR2 SVGAGI. This CDR3 is 15 amino acids long. CDR3 amino acids: CASRHTTGYDEKLFF. The CDR3 bases are TGTGCCAGCAGACACACGACAGGGTATGATGAAAAACTGTTTTTT.

The rearrangement joins TRBV30 to TRBJ2-7; 7 bases line up with TRBD2. The CDR3 spans 14 residues. V dropped 3 bases and J dropped 0; count of bases not matched to a gene: 5. From germline, CDR1 is GTSNPN and CDR2 SVGIG (reference sequence). The CDR3 bases are TGTGCCTGGAGCGGGGGGATAAGCTCCTACGAGCAGTACTTC. Its protein product is CAWSGGISSYEQYF. Variable domain in full (rest from reference TRBV30 and TRBJ2-7): SQTIHQWPATLVQPVGSPLSLECTVEGTSNPNLYWYRQAAGRGLQLLFYSVGIGQISSEVPQNLSASRPQDRQFILSSKKLLLSDSGFYLCAWSGGISSYEQYFGPGTRLTVT.